The 10 T cell receptor beta chains listed next were all sequenced from one sample in a study of CD8 T cells in ankylosing spondylitis. From the 5' RACE reads, TCRdb called clonotypes with MiXCR, one entry per CDR3 protein. This sample has some 200,000 distinct CDR3 sequences, with over 15% found just once. The specimen sequenced was blood, either unsorted or a sorted T cell fraction (not recorded which). The receptors originated from a male donor aged 5 to 30 with ankylosing spondylitis or in good health (not recorded which).

CDR3 coding DNA: TGTGCCAGCAGTTTACGGTATAAGTTTACAAGCGGGAGAGCGGCAGATACGCAGTATTTT. Encoded protein: CASSLRYKFTSGRAADTQYF. V and J are TRBV12-3 or TRBV12-4 and TRBJ2-3; 8 bases map to TRBD2. Germline trimming cut 2 bases from V and 4 bases from J; bases unmatched to any gene: 20. The CDR3 consists of 20 residues.

This clonotype was recorded a few times. The chain links TRBV20-1 to TRBJ2-1; D is unclear. Trimming stripped 0 bases from V and 2 bases from J, with 2 bases between. The CDR3 is 12 amino acids. Germline loops: CDR1 DFQATT, CDR2 SNEGSKA (reference sequence). In DNA, the CDR3 is TGCAGTGCTAGAGACGCCTACAATGAGCAGTTCTTC. Its translation: CSARDAYNEQFF.

This clonotype was detected ten times or more. This chain joins TRBV6-2 or TRBV6-3 and TRBJ2-1; 7 bases agree with TRBD2. V trimming: 5 bases; J trimming: 6 bases; junction bases outside the gene matches: 10. Germline V CDR1 and CDR2: MNHEY, SVGEGT. This CDR3 spans 15 amino acids. The CDR3 DNA reads as TGTGCCAGCAGTCTCGCCGCGGGAGCGCCCAATGAGCAGTTCTTC. Its protein is CASSLAAGAPNEQFF.

This clonotype was counted ten times or more. The chain is built from TRBV5-1 and TRBJ2-2; D not resolved. V lost 4 bases, J lost 0 bases, and 10 bases lay in between. Germline V gives CDR1 SGHRS, CDR2 YFSETQ. CDR3 length: 15 amino acids. The CDR3 coding sequence is TGCGCCAGCAGCATCCTAATAGCGAACACCGGGGAGCTGTTTTTT. Translation gives CASSILIANTGELFF.

This clonotype was seen at least ten times. The chain uses TRBV4-3 and TRBJ2-1, with 10 nucleotides matching TRBD1. V was clipped by 1 base and J by 8 bases; unmatched bases: 2. The CDR3 covers 14 residues. The germline gives CDR1 LGHNA, CDR2 YSLEER. Here the CDR3 DNA reads TGCGCCAGCAGCCAAGGACAGGGGGCGTATGAGCAGTTCTTC. Translating gives CASSQGQGAYEQFF.

The V gene is TRBV20-1, the J gene TRBJ2-7; 8 positions agree with TRBD2. V was pared by 1 base and J by 13 bases, with 6 bases of the junction left unmatched. The CDR3 is 11 residues long. Germline V lookup: CDR1 DFQATT, CDR2 SNEGSKA (reference sequence). The CDR3 nucleotides are TGCAGTGCTAGAGCAACTAGCGGAATCTACTTC. Translation: CSARATSGIYF.

This clonotype was found many times. The rearrangement uses TRBV4-2 and TRBJ1-1; D remains ambiguous. Germline V gene sequence: CDR1 LGHNA, CDR2 YNFKEQ. CDR3 length equals 14 residues. Deletions cut 1 base from V and 2 bases from J, with 8 bases between. CDR3: CASSQATFNTEAFF. The CDR3 bases are TGTGCCAGCAGCCAAGCAACTTTTAACACTGAAGCTTTCTTT.

The CDR3 bases are TGTGCCAGCAGTTACTCCTCCCCCGGCGGGGACTGGAGCTCCTACGAGCAGTACTTC. Translated, it gives CASSYSSPGGDWSSYEQYF. The genes are TRBV6-5 and TRBJ2-7; weak D call: TRBD2 (6 bases). Germline CDR1 is MNHEY and CDR2 is SVGAGI. The CDR3 runs to 19 residues. The V and J ends lost 0 bases and 0 bases respectively, with 21 bases between them.

V usage is TRBV6-4 and J usage is TRBJ2-1; D is possibly TRBD1 (6 bases). Looked up from germline, CDR1 is MRHNA and CDR2 is SNTAGT. This CDR3 has 15 amino acids. Trimming removed 3 bases at V and 3 bases at J, with 12 bases between. CDR3 amino acids: CASSDTAGDYNEQFF. DNA of the CDR3: TGTGCCAGCAGTGATACGGCAGGGGACTACAATGAGCAGTTCTTC.

This clonotype was counted at least ten times. The chain recombines TRBV25-1 with TRBJ2-6; 7 positions agree with TRBD1. V shed 6 bases and J 8 bases; nucleotides not matched to a gene: 7. The CDR3 covers 14 residues. Germline CDR1 reads MGHDK; CDR2 reads SYGVNS. The CDR3 loop reads CASSRQGNSNVLTF. CDR3 sequence (DNA): TGTGCCAGCAGCCGACAGGGAAATTCCAACGTCCTGACTTTC.